A selection of T cell receptor beta chains follows, all from one sample in a study of T cells after somatic rescue of genetic block. Measured with immunoSEQ multiplex PCR; TCRdb has only the in-frame clones, and not every one. The sample contains over 55,000 clones, roughly 94% of which appear only once. Sequencing was done on a sample of peripheral blood mononuclear cells (PBMCs). Receptors originate from a man aged 35 to 55. CDR3s include the opening cysteine and the closing phenylalanine or tryptophan. The D gene is left open where the match is weak. Only some rows state a clone size, as once, few, many or a class for expanded clones.

d_call	clone_size	v_call	j_call	cdr3_aa	cdr3_nt
TRBD1	.	TRBV2	TRBJ1-5	CASRQGGWNQPQHF	TGTGCCAGCAGACAAGGGGGCTGGAATCAGCCCCAGCATTTT
.	once	TRBV19	TRBJ1-2	CASSRQRTDTYGYTF	TGTGCCAGTAGTCGTCAAAGGACGGATACATATGGCTACACCTTC
.	.	TRBV9	TRBJ2-6	CASSSSGANVLTF	TGTGCCAGCAGCTCCTCTGGGGCCAACGTCCTGACTTTC
.	.	TRBV11-2	TRBJ2-7	CASSWPGTEHHEQYF	TGTGCCAGCAGCTGGCCAGGGACGGAGCACCACGAGCAGTACTTC
.	few	TRBV1	TRBJ2-2	CTSSLTTEGELFF	TGCACCAGCAGCCTTACGACGGAAGGGGAGCTGTTTTTT
.	.	TRBV18	TRBJ1-4	CASSPLGGGEKLFF	TGTGCCAGCTCACCTTTGGGAGGTGGGGAAAAACTGTTTTTT
.	.	TRBV19	TRBJ1-3	CAVTEGTAGNTIYF	TGTGCCGTTACTGAGGGTACGGCTGGAAACACCATATATTTT
.	.	TRBV6-1	TRBJ2-7	CASSDQGSYEQYF	TGTGCCAGCAGTGACCAGGGTTCCTACGAGCAGTACTTC
TRBD1	.	TRBV18	TRBJ1-1	CASSPPLGQYNTEAFF	TGTGCCAGCTCACCACCCCTGGGACAGTATAACACTGAAGCTTTCTTT
.	.	TRBV6-1	TRBJ1-4	CASRLDRYSEKLFF	TGTGCCAGCCGCTTAGATAGATATAGTGAAAAACTGTTTTTT
TRBD1	.	TRBV5-1	TRBJ2-2	CASSRGGPGELFF	TGCGCCAGCAGCCGAGGGGGCCCCGGGGAGCTGTTTTTT
TRBD2	.	TRBV7-9	TRBJ2-5	CASGRAGGKETQYF	TGTGCCAGCGGGAGAGCGGGGGGGAAAGAGACCCAGTACTTC
TRBD1	.	TRBV6-5	TRBJ1-1	CASSLMDRVTEAFF	TGTGCCAGCAGTCTCATGGACAGGGTGACTGAAGCTTTCTTT
TRBD1	.	TRBV10-1	TRBJ1-5	CASPRRPGGDQPQHF	TGCGCCAGCCCAAGGCGGCCAGGGGGCGATCAGCCCCAGCATTTT
.	.	TRBV27	TRBJ2-3	CASSLTDFNTDTQYF	TGTGCCAGCAGTTTAACGGACTTTAACACAGATACGCAGTATTTT
.	.	TRBV7-9	TRBJ1-1	CASSTGTYTEAFF	TGTGCCAGCAGCACGGGCACCTACACTGAAGCTTTCTTT
.	.	TRBV5-6	TRBJ1-6	CASSRSGQRNSPLHF	TGTGCCAGCAGCCGGAGCGGACAGCGTAATTCACCCCTCCACTTT
TRBD1	.	TRBV5-1	TRBJ2-7	CASRQGPYEQYF	TGCGCCAGCCGACAGGGGCCCTACGAGCAGTACTTC
TRBD2	.	TRBV7-9	TRBJ2-1	CASSSTSGNDNEQFF	TGTGCCAGCAGCTCTACTAGCGGGAACGACAATGAGCAGTTCTTC
.	.	TRBV25-1	TRBJ2-3	CASSDPVSDLMTFTQYF	TGTGCCAGCAGTGACCCCGTATCGGATTTGATGACGTTTACGCAGTATTTT
.	.	TRBV6-5	TRBJ1-6	CASKMDNNSPLHF	TGTGCCAGCAAGATGGACAATAATTCACCCCTCCACTTT
.	.	TRBV6-6	TRBJ2-4	CASSDINIQYF	TGTGCCAGCTCAGACATAAACATTCAGTACTTC
.	.	TRBV5-5	TRBJ1-6	CASSLGAVVRNSPLHF	TGTGCCAGCAGCTTGGGCGCCGTCGTCCGTAATTCACCCCTCCACTTT
TRBD2	.	TRBV28	TRBJ2-1	CASSSPTSGSFNEQFF	TGTGCCAGCAGTTCCCCGACTAGCGGGAGTTTCAATGAGCAGTTCTTC
TRBD2	.	TRBV5-1	TRBJ2-2	CASSSGLVVSNTGELFF	TGCGCCAGCAGCTCCGGACTAGTCGTCTCCAACACCGGGGAGCTGTTTTTT
.	.	TRBV7-9	TRBJ2-2	CASSLVVTGNTGELFF	TGTGCCAGCAGCTTAGTCGTGACAGGCAACACCGGGGAGCTGTTTTTT
.	.	TRBV20-1	TRBJ2-1	CSAKQNNEQFF	TGCAGTGCTAAGCAAAACAATGAGCAGTTCTTC
.	.	TRBV5-4	TRBJ2-7	CASSFNSAYEQYF	TGTGCCAGCAGCTTTAACTCGGCCTACGAGCAGTACTTC
.	.	TRBV27	TRBJ1-1	CASSLNRDTEAFF	TGTGCCAGCAGTTTAAATAGGGACACTGAAGCTTTCTTT
.	.	TRBV5-4	TRBJ2-5	CASSPRGPRETQYF	TGTGCCAGCAGCCCAAGGGGACCGCGAGAGACCCAGTACTTC